The 28 T cell receptor beta chains below were found in one sample sequenced in a study of radiation and T cells in renal cell carcinoma. Time point noted: blood 2 weeks post-SBRT. Treatment denoted: 15 Gy SBRT to primary tumor, nephrectomy 4 weeks later. Clones were sequenced by immunoSEQ multiplex PCR, and TCRdb holds only the in-frame ones, with some missing. The sample carries roughly 130,000 clones, around nine tenths recorded once. Sequences were derived from blood, sampled from a patient whose treatment included radiotherapy and nephrectomy. The source is a woman in her seventies with renal cell carcinoma.

This clone was detected only once. This chain uses TRBV28 with TRBJ2-7, with 7 bases identical to TRBD2. CDR1 and CDR2 from the germline V gene are MDHEN and SYDVKM. V was clipped by 5 bases and J by 3 bases; unmatched bases: 10. CDR3 size: 15 residues. The DNA of the CDR3 is TGTGCCAGCAGTATGACTAGCCTCCTCCTCTACGAGCAGTACTTC. Residues: CASSMTSLLLYEQYF. Drawing the rest from reference TRBV28 and TRBJ2-7, the complete variable domain is DVKVTQSSRYLVKRTGEKVFLECVQDMDHENMFWYRQDPGLGLRLIYFSYDVKMKEKGDIPEGYSVSREKKERFSLILESASTNQTSMYLCASSMTSLLLYEQYFGPGTRLTVT.

On this clone: The same CDR3 also results from other DNA sequences found in this sample. V and J are TRBV9 and TRBJ2-7, with D possibly matching TRBD2 (6 bases). The V gene's germline CDR1 is SGDLS and CDR2 YYNGEE. The CDR3 runs 14 residues. Trimming pared 2 bases from V and 4 bases from J, leaving 13 bases between. CDR3 loop: CASSVGGVAYEQYF. The DNA of the CDR3 is TGTGCCAGCAGCGTTGGCGGGGTTGCATACGAGCAGTACTTC.

J is TRBJ2-1 and V is TRBV5-1; a possible D gene is TRBD1 (6 bases). Per the germline V gene, CDR1 is SGHRS and CDR2 is YFSETQ. The CDR3 has 15 residues. The V gene lost 2 bases and the J gene lost 4 bases, with 13 bases spanning the gap. CDR3 nucleotides: TGCGCCAGCAGCTTTATACAGGGTAGGTACAATGAGCAGTTCTTC. As protein: CASSFIQGRYNEQFF.

The chain links TRBV6-1 to TRBJ1-2, with D possibly being TRBD1 (6 bases). With 3 bases removed from V and 4 bases from J, the gap between germline ends came to 21 bases. This CDR3 region has 17 residues. The germline V gene encodes CDR1 MNHNS and CDR2 SASEGT. CDR3 sequence reads: CASSDRGNLLIIYGYTF. CDR3 nucleotides: TGTGCCAGCAGTGACAGGGGAAACTTGCTCATTATCTATGGCTACACCTTC.

The rearrangement links TRBV2 to TRBJ2-1; 10 bases match TRBD2. This CDR3 has 18 residues. Trimming removed 6 bases from V and 2 bases from J; junction bases left unmatched: 13. Germline CDR1 reads SNHLY; CDR2 reads FYNNEI. For the CDR3, the DNA is TGTGCCAGCAGGAGAGGGGCTAGCGGGGGCCCCCCCTACAATGAGCAGTTCTTC. Protein product: CASRRGASGGPPYNEQFF.

This clone was observed once. The chain links TRBV11-2 to TRBJ2-7; 13 nucleotides align to TRBD2. CDR3 length: 17 residues. CDR1 and CDR2 (germline): SGHAT, FQNNGV. J was trimmed by 4 bases and V by 3 bases; bases with no gene match: 9. CDR3 in DNA: TGTGCCAGCAGCTTTACTAGCGGGGGGGCCAAAATATACGAGCAGTACTTC. It yields the protein CASSFTSGGAKIYEQYF. Complete variable domain (other parts from reference TRBV11-2 and TRBJ2-7): EAGVAQSPRYKIIEKRQSVAFWCNPISGHATLYWYQQILGQGPKLLIQFQNNGVVDDSQLPKDRFSAERLKGVDSTLKIQPAKLEDSAVYLCASSFTSGGAKIYEQYFGPGTRLTVT.

This clone was counted once. The V call is TRBV7-9, the J call TRBJ1-1; 7 bases fit TRBD1. The CDR3 runs 17 residues. Germline V gives CDR1 SEHNR, CDR2 FQNEAQ (reference sequence). Trimming at V came to 3 bases and at J to 0 bases, leaving 10 bases not matched to a gene. Here the CDR3 reads CASSFSGGRTLNTEAFF. The CDR3 nucleotides read TGTGCCAGCAGCTTTTCAGGGGGAAGAACCCTGAACACTGAAGCTTTCTTT. The whole variable domain, remainder taken from reference TRBV7-9 and TRBJ1-1, is DTGVSQNPRHKITKRGQNVTFRCDPISEHNRLYWYRQTLGQGPEFLTYFQNEAQLEKSRLLSDRFSAERPKGSFSTLEIQRTEQGDSAMYLCASSFSGGRTLNTEAFFGQGTRLTVV.

The chain is built from TRBV9 and TRBJ1-3; possible D gene TRBD1, 5 bases. The CDR3 is 18 residues long. V lost 1 base to trimming and J lost 0 bases, with 17 bases between them. Per germline, CDR1 SGDLS and CDR2 YYNGEE. CDR3 residues: CASSVSGGGQSSGNTIYF. CDR3 nucleotides: TGTGCCAGCAGCGTATCCGGTGGGGGTCAGAGCTCTGGAAACACCATATATTTT.

This clone occurred a few times. The chain employs TRBV9 and TRBJ1-1; tentatively, D is TRBD1 (5 bases). This CDR3 region has 15 residues. V gave up 4 bases and J gave up 4 bases, with 17 bases separating them. Germline V CDR1 and CDR2: SGDLS, YYNGEE. The CDR3 reads CASSPTGGMSTEAFF. For the CDR3, the DNA is TGTGCCAGCAGCCCCACCGGGGGAATGAGCACTGAAGCTTTCTTT.

The chain joins TRBV9 to TRBJ2-1; 7 positions agree with TRBD1. Trimming removed 2 bases from V and 9 bases from J; junction bases left unmatched: 5. The CDR3 covers 13 residues. Germline CDR1 reads SGDLS; CDR2 reads YYNGEE. The CDR3 nucleotides are TGTGCCAGCAGCGTTTTAGGGGGCGGTGAGCAGTTCTTC. Translated: CASSVLGGGEQFF.

J is TRBJ2-1 and V is TRBV5-1, with 7 bases identical to TRBD1. The V gene end was trimmed by 1 base and the J gene end by 5 bases; junction bases not matched to a gene: 6. This CDR3 has 15 residues. CDR1 is SGHRS and CDR2 is YFSETQ in the germline V gene. The CDR3 is CASSLRGPGDNEQFF. Here the CDR3 DNA reads TGCGCCAGCAGCTTGAGGGGGCCAGGGGACAATGAGCAGTTCTTC.

The chain has TRBV6-5 and TRBJ1-5; tentative D call: TRBD1 (6 bases). V was pared by 5 bases and J by 5 bases, with 13 bases between. The germline V gene encodes CDR1 MNHEY and CDR2 SVGAGI. This CDR3 region has 14 residues. The CDR3 loop is CASSKQGADQPQHF. The CDR3 DNA sequence: TGTGCCAGCAGTAAACAGGGAGCAGATCAGCCCCAGCATTTT.

About this clone: This sample includes further DNA sequences coding for the same CDR3. The chain combines TRBV10-3 with TRBJ1-6; no clear D. The V and J ends lost 0 bases and 6 bases respectively, with 3 bases between them. Looked up from germline, CDR1 is ENHRY and CDR2 is SYGVKD. The CDR3 totals 13 residues. The CDR3 here is CAISESGNSPLHF. DNA of the CDR3: TGTGCCATCAGTGAGTCGGGTAATTCACCCCTCCACTTT.

This clone was detected once. The V gene is TRBV5-1, the J gene TRBJ2-5, with D tentatively TRBD2 (5 bases). The ends were cut back, 6 bases at V and 1 base at J, with 19 bases in the middle. The CDR3 runs 16 residues. Germline V gene lookup returns CDR1 SGHRS and CDR2 YFSETQ. This chain's CDR3 is CASNLGGSPRQETQYF. CDR3 in DNA: TGCGCCAGCAACCTAGGAGGAAGTCCCCGCCAAGAGACCCAGTACTTC.

V is TRBV28 and J is TRBJ1-2; TRBD1 might be the D (5 bases). Germline lookup yields CDR1 MDHEN and CDR2 SYDVKM. Deletions cut 8 bases from V and 0 bases from J, with 13 bases between. The CDR3 spans 14 residues. The CDR3 bases are TGTGCCAGCGGGCACCCGGGGCCTAACTATGGCTACACCTTC. Translating gives CASGHPGPNYGYTF.

The chain employs TRBV28 and TRBJ2-3, with 8 bases fitting TRBD1. The CDR3 covers 14 residues. Trimming took 6 bases from V and 4 from J; bases not matched to a gene: 6. Germline V gene data show CDR1 as MDHEN and CDR2 as SYDVKM. The CDR3 here is CASRGVDRADTQYF. As DNA, the CDR3 is TGTGCCAGCAGAGGTGTGGACAGGGCAGATACGCAGTATTTT.

The chain employs TRBV7-2 and TRBJ1-5; 10 nucleotides align to TRBD1. Per germline, CDR1 SGHTA and CDR2 FQGNSA. The CDR3 consists of 15 residues. Unmatched junction bases numbered 5, after V lost 1 base and J lost 8 bases. The CDR3, as DNA: TGTGCCAGCAGCTTAGACCGGGACAGGGGTGAGCCCCAGCATTTT. Its translation: CASSLDRDRGEPQHF.

This clone has just one count. This sequence joins TRBV6-5 and TRBJ1-6, with D perhaps matching TRBD1 (5 bases). V dropped 5 bases and J dropped 7 bases, with 9 bases sitting between them. The germline V gene encodes CDR1 MNHEY and CDR2 SVGAGI. CDR3 length: 13 residues. CDR3 DNA sequence: TGTGCCAGCAGTAAGACAGCCAATTCACCCCTCCACTTT. This gives the protein CASSKTANSPLHF.

This sequence joins TRBV6-1 and TRBJ1-5; no firm D call. Germline CDR1 MNHNS, CDR2 SASEGT. This CDR3 has 16 amino acids. The V and J ends lost 1 base and 2 bases respectively, with 12 bases between them. CDR3 sequence: CASSEDWRVGNQPQHF. In DNA, the CDR3 is TGTGCCAGCAGTGAAGATTGGAGGGTAGGCAATCAGCCCCAGCATTTT.

This clone was counted once. The chain has TRBV6-6 and TRBJ2-1; 9 bases map to TRBD2. There are 15 residues in the CDR3. Germline V lookup: CDR1 MNHNY, CDR2 SVGAGI (reference sequence). The ends lost 2 bases at V and 10 bases at J; junction bases unmatched: 9. The DNA of the CDR3 is TGTGCCAGCAGTTACCGAGGGACTAGCTCAGGAGAGCAGTTCTTC. Encoded protein: CASSYRGTSSGEQFF.

The chain employs TRBV6-1 and TRBJ1-5, with 7 nucleotides matching TRBD1. Germline assignment: CDR1 MNHNS and CDR2 SASEGT. This CDR3 comprises 12 residues. The V gene end was trimmed by 5 bases and the J gene end by 5 bases; junction bases not matched to a gene: 0. The chain's CDR3 is CASSQGDQPQHF. The CDR3 DNA is TGTGCCAGCAGTCAGGGGGATCAGCCCCAGCATTTT.

The V and J genes are TRBV5-5 and TRBJ2-2; TRBD1 matches at 9 bases. The V gene's germline CDR1 is SGHKS and CDR2 YYEKEE (reference sequence). The CDR3 is 15 amino acids. V lost 4 bases, J lost 4 bases, and 5 bases stayed unmatched. DNA of the CDR3: TGTGCCAGCAGCCCCGGGACAGGGACCACCGGGGAGCTGTTTTTT. It codes for CASSPGTGTTGELFF.

The V gene is TRBV6-1, the J gene TRBJ1-1; TRBD1 is a possible D gene (6 bases). Per the germline V gene, CDR1 is MNHNS and CDR2 is SASEGT. There are 13 residues in the CDR3. Trimming removed 4 bases at V and 4 bases at J, with 10 bases between. The chain's CDR3 is CASSGPGATEAFF. The CDR3 coding sequence is TGTGCCAGCAGTGGCCCGGGGGCCACTGAAGCTTTCTTT.

This sequence joins TRBV5-4 and TRBJ1-6, with 8 positions matching TRBD1. The CDR3 runs to 14 residues. Trimming removed 7 bases from V and 7 bases from J; junction bases left unmatched: 7. Germline lookup yields CDR1 SGHNT and CDR2 YYREEE (reference sequence). The CDR3 DNA reads as TGTGCCAGCTGCCGGTGGACAGGGAATTCACCCCTCCACTTT. Its protein is CASCRWTGNSPLHF.

The rearrangement joins TRBV10-3 to TRBJ2-5; TRBD2 agrees at 8 bases. J was trimmed by 5 bases and V by 4 bases; bases with no gene match: 6. The CDR3 spans 14 residues. The V gene's germline CDR1 is ENHRY and CDR2 SYGVKD. CDR3 sequence reads: CAISGAGALETQYF. CDR3 nucleotide sequence: TGTGCCATCAGTGGAGCGGGGGCCCTTGAGACCCAGTACTTC.

The chain recombines TRBV27 with TRBJ2-7, with D perhaps TRBD1 or TRBD2 (5 bases each). V was clipped by 8 bases and J by 2 bases, with 25 bases between them. The germline CDR1 and CDR2 sequences are MNHEY and SMNVEV (reference sequence). CDR3 length equals 17 residues. The CDR3 DNA follows: TGTGCCAGCCGCTCCCAGACAGCCCGAGGGAATCCCTACGAGCAGTACTTC. It encodes CASRSQTARGNPYEQYF.

This chain links TRBV19 with TRBJ1-1; D call uncertain. CDR3 length equals 15 residues. V was cut by 1 base and J by 0 bases, with 9 bases left in between. The germline gives CDR1 LNHDA, CDR2 SQIVND (reference sequence). In DNA form, the CDR3 reads TGTGCCAGTAGTATAGTCGGCGCTTTGAACACTGAAGCTTTCTTT. As protein: CASSIVGALNTEAFF.

The V call is TRBV2, the J call TRBJ2-5; D is unresolved. The CDR3 covers 11 residues. With 7 bases removed from V and 7 bases from J, the gap between germline ends came to 10 bases. CDR1 is SNHLY and CDR2 is FYNNEI in the germline V gene. The CDR3 DNA reads as TGTGCCAGCACCCCGATGGGGACCCAGTACTTC. As protein: CASTPMGTQYF.